The sample holds one count of the clone carrying this T cell receptor (beta chain). Profiling relied on immunoSEQ multiplex PCR, and the TCRdb table lists in-frame clones only, not all of them. This repertoire shows roughly 500,000 clones, more than 75% found once; its top ten account for approximately 12%. The source of the sample is a study of shared clonotypes between healthy human individuals. The receptor comes from a woman aged 40 to 50 in good health. Some clones in this sample may be carry-over from other donors' samples. Sequenced: PBMCs.

CDR3 DNA: TGTGCCAGCAGGTCGGACAGGGGCCGACTTAGCAATCAGCCCCAGCATTTT. It specifies CASRSDRGRLSNQPQHF. The chain couples TRBV28 to TRBJ1-5; TRBD1 aligns across 9 bases. Germline CDR1 is MDHEN and CDR2 is SYDVKM. The CDR3 length is 17 residues. With 6 bases clipped from V and 0 bases from J, the junction kept 9 bases outside the gene matches.